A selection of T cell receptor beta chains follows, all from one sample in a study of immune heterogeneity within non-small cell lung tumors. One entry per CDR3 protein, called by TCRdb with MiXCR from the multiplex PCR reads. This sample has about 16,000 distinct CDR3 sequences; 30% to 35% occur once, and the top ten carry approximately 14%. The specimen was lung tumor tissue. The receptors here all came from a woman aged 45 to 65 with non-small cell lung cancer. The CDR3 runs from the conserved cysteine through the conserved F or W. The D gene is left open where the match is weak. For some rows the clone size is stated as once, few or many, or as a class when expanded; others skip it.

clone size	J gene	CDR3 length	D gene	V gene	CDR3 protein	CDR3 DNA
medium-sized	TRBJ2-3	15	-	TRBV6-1	CASSPTGRFTDTQYF	TGTGCCAGCAGTCCGACAGGGAGGTTCACAGATACGCAGTATTTT
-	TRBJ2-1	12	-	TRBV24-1	CATSDPTSPLIF	TGTGCCACCAGTGATCCGACCTCCCCACTGATCTTC
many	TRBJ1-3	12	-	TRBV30	CAWIQRGNTIYF	TGTGCCTGGATCCAACGGGGAAACACCATATATTTT
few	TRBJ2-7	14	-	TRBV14	CASSQDWSSYEQYF	TGTGCCAGCAGCCAAGACTGGTCGTCCTACGAGCAGTACTTC
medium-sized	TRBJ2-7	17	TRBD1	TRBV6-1	CASSYTILGTGAYEQYF	TGTGCCAGCAGTTACACCATCCTCGGGACAGGGGCCTACGAGCAGTACTTC
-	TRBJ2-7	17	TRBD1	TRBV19	CASSTGQGSSYPYEQYF	TGTGCCAGTAGTACGGGACAGGGGTCTAGTTATCCCTACGAGCAGTACTTC
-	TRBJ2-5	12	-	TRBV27	CASRPREETQYF	TGTGCCTCCCGGCCCCGGGAAGAGACCCAGTACTTC
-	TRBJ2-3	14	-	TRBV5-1	CGSSLEGAWDTQYF	TGCGGCAGCAGCTTGGAGGGAGCTTGGGATACGCAGTATTTT
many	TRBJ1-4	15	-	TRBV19	CASSLHEMYGEKLFF	TGTGCCAGTAGCCTGCACGAGATGTATGGAGAAAAACTGTTTTTT
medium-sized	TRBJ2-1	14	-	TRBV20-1	CSASGRNSYNEQFF	TGCAGTGCTAGCGGGAGAAACTCCTACAATGAGCAGTTCTTC
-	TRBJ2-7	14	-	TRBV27	CASSPRAGSYEQYF	TGTGCCAGCAGTCCTCGGGCAGGGAGCTACGAGCAGTACTTC
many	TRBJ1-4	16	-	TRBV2	CASSPGSSGIYEKLFF	TGTGCCAGCAGTCCCGGGTCCTCGGGGATTTATGAAAAACTGTTTTTT
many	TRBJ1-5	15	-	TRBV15	CATSRGDLSNQPQHF	TGTGCCACCAGCAGAGGTGATCTGAGCAATCAGCCCCAGCATTTT
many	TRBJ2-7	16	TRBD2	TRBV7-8	CASSPQLAGGPYEQYF	TGTGCCAGCAGCCCTCAACTAGCGGGAGGGCCCTACGAGCAGTACTTC
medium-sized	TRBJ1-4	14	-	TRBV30	CAWSLNREDEKLFF	TGTGCCTGGAGTCTCAACAGGGAGGACGAAAAACTGTTTTTT
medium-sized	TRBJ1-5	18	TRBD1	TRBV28	CAGGGRDRVGYSNQPQHF	TGTGCCGGAGGGGGGAGGGACAGGGTCGGGTATAGCAATCAGCCCCAGCATTTT
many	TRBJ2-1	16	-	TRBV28	CASSPIPGAGRNEQFF	TGTGCCAGCAGCCCAATCCCGGGGGCAGGGAGGAATGAGCAGTTCTTC
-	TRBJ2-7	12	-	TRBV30	CAWRSPWGEQYF	TGTGCCTGGAGATCCCCTTGGGGCGAGCAGTACTTC
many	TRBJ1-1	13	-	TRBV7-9	CASSLATDTEAFF	TGTGCCAGCAGCTTAGCGACAGACACTGAAGCTTTCTTT
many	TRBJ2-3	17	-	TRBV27	CASSPRRGIGMIDTQYF	TGTGCCAGCAGCCCACGGCGGGGAATTGGGATGATAGATACGCAGTATTTT
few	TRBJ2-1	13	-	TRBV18	CASSPTQYNEQFF	TGTGCCAGCTCACCCACGCAGTACAATGAGCAGTTCTTC
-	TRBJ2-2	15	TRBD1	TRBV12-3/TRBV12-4	CASISGGAGTGGLFF	TGTGCCAGCATCTCAGGGGGCGCGGGCACCGGGGGGCTGTTTTTT
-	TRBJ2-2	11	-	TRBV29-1	CSVESFGVLFF	TGCAGCGTTGAATCTTTCGGGGTGCTGTTTTTT
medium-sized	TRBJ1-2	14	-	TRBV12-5	CASGLGGVHYGYTF	TGTGCTAGTGGTTTAGGCGGCGTGCACTATGGCTACACCTTC
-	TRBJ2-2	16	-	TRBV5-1	CASSLEFGGNTGELFF	TGCGCCAGCAGCTTGGAGTTTGGGGGCAACACCGGGGAGCTGTTTTTT
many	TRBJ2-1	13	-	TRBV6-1	CASRRGSVNEQFF	TGTGCCAGCCGGCGGGGATCAGTGAATGAGCAGTTCTTC
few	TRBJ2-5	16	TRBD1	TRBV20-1	CSARDRQGVFQETQYF	TGCAGTGCTAGAGATCGACAGGGGGTTTTTCAAGAGACCCAGTACTTC
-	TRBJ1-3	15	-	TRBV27	CASSPSRASGSTIYF	TGTGCCAGCAGTCCTTCCCGAGCATCTGGAAGCACCATATATTTT
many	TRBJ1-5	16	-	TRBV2	CASSIDRSLSNQPQHF	TGTGCCAGCAGTATTGACAGATCTCTAAGCAATCAGCCCCAGCATTTT
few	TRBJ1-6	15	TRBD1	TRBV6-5	CASSYSGQGVSPLHF	TGTGCCAGCAGTTACTCGGGACAGGGGGTTTCACCCCTCCACTTT
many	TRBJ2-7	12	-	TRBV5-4	CASSTQDGEQYF	TGTGCCAGCAGCACACAGGATGGCGAGCAGTACTTC
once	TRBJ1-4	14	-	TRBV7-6	CASSPQGGTEKLFF	TGTGCCAGCAGCCCCCAGGGAGGGACTGAAAAACTGTTTTTT
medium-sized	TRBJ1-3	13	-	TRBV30	CAWSVSSGNTIYF	TGTGCCTGGAGCGTCTCCTCTGGAAACACCATATATTTT
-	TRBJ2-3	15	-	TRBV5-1	CASSLYDSLTDTQYF	TGCGCCAGCAGCTTGTATGACAGCCTCACAGATACGCAGTATTTT
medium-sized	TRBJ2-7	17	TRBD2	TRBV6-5	CASSYSYLAGGPSEQYF	TGTGCCAGCAGTTACTCATACCTAGCGGGAGGGCCGAGCGAGCAGTACTTC
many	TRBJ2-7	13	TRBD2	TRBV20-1	CSANGLALYEQYF	TGCAGTGCTAACGGACTAGCGCTCTACGAGCAGTACTTC
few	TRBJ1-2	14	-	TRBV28	CASSSTERGYGYTF	TGTGCCAGCAGTTCCACGGAGAGGGGGTATGGCTACACCTTC
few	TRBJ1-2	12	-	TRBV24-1	CATSDTGYGYTF	TGTGCCACCAGTGATACAGGGTATGGCTACACCTTC
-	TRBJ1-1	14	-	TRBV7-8	CASGQSVGNTEAFF	TGTGCCAGCGGCCAAAGTGTTGGGAACACTGAAGCTTTCTTT
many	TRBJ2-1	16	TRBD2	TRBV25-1	CASSDVLAGMNNEQFF	TGTGCCAGCAGTGACGTGCTAGCGGGAATGAACAATGAGCAGTTCTTC
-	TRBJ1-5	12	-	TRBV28	CAYGGGVQPQHF	TGTGCCTACGGCGGGGGCGTTCAGCCCCAGCATTTT
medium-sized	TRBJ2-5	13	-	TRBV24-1	CATSDGTQETQYF	TGTGCCACCAGTGACGGAACTCAAGAGACCCAGTACTTC
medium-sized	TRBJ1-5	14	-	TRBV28	CASSTDISNQPQHF	TGTGCCAGCAGCACTGACATTAGCAATCAGCCCCAGCATTTT
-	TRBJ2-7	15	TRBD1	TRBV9	CASSDPGQGPYEQYF	TGTGCCAGCAGCGATCCGGGACAGGGTCCCTACGAGCAGTACTTC
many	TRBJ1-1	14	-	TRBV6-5	CASSYPSMNTEAFF	TGTGCCAGCAGTTACCCCAGTATGAACACTGAAGCTTTCTTT
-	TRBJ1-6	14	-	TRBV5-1	CSSSPGGDNSPLHF	TGCTCCAGCAGCCCCGGGGGTGATAATTCACCCCTCCACTTT